This T cell receptor beta chain was identified in a study of OX40 agonist ivuxolimab in advanced cancers. As for the study in general: Age averaged around 54 years (range roughly 23 to 79), and approximately 80% were male.

Sequencing used immunoSEQ multiplex PCR; TCRdb keeps in-frame clones, though not all of them. Of tens of thousands of clones listed, about 90% were seen once; the top ten hold around 0.4%. The CDR3 is 13 amino acids. Germline V gene sequence: CDR1 GTSNPN, CDR2 SVGIG (reference sequence). V gene TRBV30 combines with J gene TRBJ2-6; D is unclear. The sequencing used CD4+ or CD8+ T cells sorted from blood, collected in a trial of the OX40 agonist ivuxolimab. This TCR was recovered from an adult with an advanced solid tumor such as melanoma, head and neck, liver or kidney cancer. The CDR3 is CGGSGSGANVLTF. CDR3 in DNA: TGTGGAGGAAGTGGGTCTGGGGCCAACGTCCTGACTTTC. The variable domain in full, with the rest retrieved from reference TRBV30 and TRBJ2-6, is SQTIHQWPATLVQPVGSPLSLECTVEGTSNPNLYWYRQAAGRGLQLLFYSVGIGQISSEVPQNLSASRPQDRQFILSSKKLLLSDSGFYLCGGSGSGANVLTFGAGSRLTVL.